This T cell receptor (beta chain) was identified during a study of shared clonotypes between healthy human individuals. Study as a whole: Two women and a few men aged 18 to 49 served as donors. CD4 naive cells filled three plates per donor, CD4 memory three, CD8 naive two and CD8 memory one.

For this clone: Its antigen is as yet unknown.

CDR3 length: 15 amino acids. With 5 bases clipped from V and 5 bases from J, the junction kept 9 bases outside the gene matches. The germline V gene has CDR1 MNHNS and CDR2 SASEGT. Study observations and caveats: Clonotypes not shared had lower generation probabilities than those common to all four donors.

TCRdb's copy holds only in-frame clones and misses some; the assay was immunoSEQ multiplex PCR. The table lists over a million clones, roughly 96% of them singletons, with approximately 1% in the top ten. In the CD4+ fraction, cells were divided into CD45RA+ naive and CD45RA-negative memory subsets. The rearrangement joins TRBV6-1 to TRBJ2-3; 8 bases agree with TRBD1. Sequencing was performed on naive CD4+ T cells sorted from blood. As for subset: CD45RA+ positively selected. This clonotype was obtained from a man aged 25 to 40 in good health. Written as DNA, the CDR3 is TGTGCCAGCAGTCCAGCAGGGGGCTATCTAGATACGCAGTATTTT. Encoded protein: CASSPAGGYLDTQYF.